Detailed here is one T cell receptor (beta chain). The CDR3 has 13 amino acids. Germline-derived CDR1 and CDR2 are SGDLS and YYNGEE. V lost 5 bases to trimming and J lost 6 bases, with 14 bases between them. These data originate in a study of human T cells and chemical hapten exposure. One entry per CDR3 protein results from TCRdb running MiXCR on the RACE reads. This sample has some 82,000 distinct CDR3 sequences, with approximately 12% found just once. Noted time point: patch test 1, 2 weeks after DPC sensitization. Treatment here: therapeutic diphenylcyclopropenone sensitization with weekly scalp DPC.

The chain uses TRBV9 and TRBJ1-2, with D possibly being TRBD1 (6 bases). Sequenced here: whole blood, sampled in connection with sensitization to the hapten diphenylcyclopropenone (DPC). The TCR originated in a woman in her fifties or sixties with alopecia areata. Some clones in this sample may be carry-over from other donors' samples. The CDR3 DNA is TGTGCCAGCAGGGAAACAGGGTCAGATGGCTACACCTTC. This translates into CASRETGSDGYTF.